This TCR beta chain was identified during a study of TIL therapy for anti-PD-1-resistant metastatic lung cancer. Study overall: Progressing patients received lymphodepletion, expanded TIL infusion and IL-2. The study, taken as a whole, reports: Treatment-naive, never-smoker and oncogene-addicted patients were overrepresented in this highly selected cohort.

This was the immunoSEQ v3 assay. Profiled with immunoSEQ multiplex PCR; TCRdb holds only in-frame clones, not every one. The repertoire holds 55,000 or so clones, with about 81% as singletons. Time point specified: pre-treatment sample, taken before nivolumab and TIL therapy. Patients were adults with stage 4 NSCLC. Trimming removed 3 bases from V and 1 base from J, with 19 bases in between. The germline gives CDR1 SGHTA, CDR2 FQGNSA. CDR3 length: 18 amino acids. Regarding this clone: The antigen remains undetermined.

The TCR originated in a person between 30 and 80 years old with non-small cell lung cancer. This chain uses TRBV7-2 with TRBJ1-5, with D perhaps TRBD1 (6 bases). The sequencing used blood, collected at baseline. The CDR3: CASSLGRGLGGSNQPQHF. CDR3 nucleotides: TGTGCCAGCAGCTTGGGGCGGGGATTAGGGGGAAGCAATCAGCCCCAGCATTTT.